The following is a T cell receptor (beta chain) sequence with its context. It has no known antigen specificity. No base qualities exist here, and no much larger clone lies one base off it. The germline V gene (reference sequence) yields MNHEY for CDR1 and SMNVEV for CDR2. Ends trimmed: V by 6 bases, J by 5 bases; bases unmatched to a gene: 7. From its cysteine to its phenylalanine, the CDR3 spans 15 amino acids. Solely the CDR3 DNA is kept, with 45 bases framed from the first base. The immunoSEQ hsTCRbeta Kit was used to sequence TCR beta CDR3 regions from DNA. The source study handled its data this way. TCR sequencing data were analysed with the ImmunoSEQ Analyzer. T cell clonality was defined as 1 minus Pielou's evenness, as computed on productive rearrangements. To measure T cell diversity, the inverse Simpson index was applied to productive templates. T cell density was defined as TCR beta template counts normalized to usable DNA, with usable DNA estimated by amplification and sequencing of housekeeping genes. TCR metrics were compared across histologic stages using two-sided Kruskal-Wallis tests. In TCRdb, the immuneACCESS table is reduced to in-frame sequences with V and J assigned. These tables do not hold every clone; where another copy was compared, an unresolved V gene accounts for under half, and the others remain unexplained. V, J and clone size were drawn from that table, and D and trimming were deduced from the DNA. In this sample the table shows about 5,000 clones, about four fifths of which occur a single time. The ten largest clones capture 7.5% to 9% of the sample.

The entry originates in a study of immune evolution from preneoplasia to lung adenocarcinoma (dated by TCRdb to the early 2020s). Concerning the study at large: The study used immune gene expression, TCR sequencing and multiplex immunofluorescence to profile the immune contexture of lung adenocarcinoma precursors and invasive adenocarcinoma. Resected precursor lesions (AAH, AIS, MIA) and invasive adenocarcinomas were each compared against paired morphologically normal lung tissue. The sample size was set by how many specimens were available, not by a prior power calculation. The immune data were combined with whole exome sequencing and methylation data from the same cohort of nodules. The overall cohort comprised about 57 patients with pulmonary nodules who underwent surgical resection. A total of more than 40 patients contributed TCR sequencing data. According to the study, over a hundred samples went through TCR sequencing. POLYSOLVER was used to infer Class I HLA alleles from exome data, while LOHHLA was used to detect allele-specific HLA loss. Study-level results and caveats: The findings reflected association rather than direct causation, and larger cohorts with long-term follow-up and longitudinal biopsies were considered necessary. The highest top T cell clone frequencies were observed in normal lung, and a progressive decrease in top T cell clone frequencies appeared to occur from AAH through AIS, MIA and invasive adenocarcinoma. Clonality was highest in normal lung, while later-stage lesions appeared to have lower clonality but higher T cell density and diversity. Because all patients came from Japan and China, whether the findings apply to Western populations was uncertain.

The patients had resection in Japan or China between about 2013 and 2017. The histologic diagnosis of each case was independently confirmed on H&E slides by two lung cancer pathologists. The AllPrep DNA/RNA FFPE Kit was used to isolate DNA from FFPE tissue. The sample was FFPE normal lung tissue adjacent to the tumor. This receptor chain uses TRBV27 and TRBJ2-5; the central 12 bases match TRBD1. This sequence originates from a person aged 50-75 years with lung adenocarcinoma. The nucleotides read TGTGCCAGCAGCCTAGGGACAGGGGGCGTGGAGACCCAGTACTTC. It codes for CASSLGTGGVETQYF.